Listed here are 32 T cell receptor beta chains from one sample, sequenced in a study of T cells in Graves' hyperthyroidism and ophthalmopathy. Researchers took RNA transcripts and amplified the TCR beta CDR3 regions from them. The study used the HTBI primer set for a first-round RT-PCR of the TCR CDR3. TCRdb called the multiplex PCR reads again in MiXCR, with one record for every CDR3 protein. The table records roughly 380,000 distinct CDR3 sequences, roughly 12% of them present only once. The sequenced sample consisted of blood. The source is a man aged 25 to 45 with Graves' hyperthyroidism that later progressed to Graves' ophthalmopathy.

This clonotype was detected only a few times. This chain joins TRBV20-1 and TRBJ1-2; TRBD1 matches at 7 bases. The CDR3 totals 13 residues. The germline gives CDR1 DFQATT, CDR2 SNEGSKA (reference sequence). Germline trimming cut 6 bases from V and 4 bases from J; bases unmatched to any gene: 8. CDR3 region: CSARQGEFYGYTF. CDR3 DNA: TGCAGTGCGAGACAGGGTGAGTTCTATGGCTACACCTTC.

This clonotype was seen many times. J is TRBJ1-1 and V is TRBV10-3; 10 bases align to TRBD1. Germline lookup yields CDR1 ENHRY and CDR2 SYGVKD. This CDR3 region has 13 residues. V shed 6 bases, J shed 5 bases, and the junction held 3 bases outside the gene matches. The DNA for the CDR3 is TGTGCCATCAGCGGGACAGGGGTTACTGAAGCTTTCTTT. Amino acid sequence: CAISGTGVTEAFF.

Remarks on this clonotype: Possible read error: a much larger clone is one base away. This chain joins TRBV5-1 and TRBJ2-7; D is undetermined. This CDR3 spans 14 amino acids. V was cut by 3 bases and J by 2 bases, with 12 bases left in between. The germline gives CDR1 SGHRS, CDR2 YFSETQ. The CDR3 region is CASSWRDGPYEQYF. The CDR3, as DNA: TGCGCCAGCAGCTGGAGAGACGGACCCTACGAGCAGTACTTC.

This clonotype has a count of ten or more. The chain recombines TRBV29-1 with TRBJ1-2, with D perhaps TRBD1 (5 bases). With 6 bases removed from V and 1 base from J, the gap between germline ends came to 6 bases. This CDR3 is 11 amino acids long. CDR1 is SQVTM and CDR2 is ANQGSEA in the germline V gene. The CDR3 DNA follows: TGCAGCGTAGACAGTAACTATGGCTACACCTTC. Translated, it gives CSVDSNYGYTF.

The chain joins TRBV3-1 to TRBJ2-3; no clear D gene. Between the trimmed V and J ends, which lost 2 bases and 2 bases, there was a span of 14 bases. CDR1 is LGHDT and CDR2 is YNNKEL in the germline V gene (reference sequence). The CDR3 is 16 amino acids. The CDR3 spells CASSQYEAKATDTQYF. CDR3 in DNA: TGTGCCAGCAGCCAATATGAGGCGAAGGCCACAGATACGCAGTATTTT.

The sample holds many counts of this clonotype. The V and J genes are TRBV11-2 and TRBJ1-4; D is undetermined. Germline V gene sequence: CDR1 SGHAT, CDR2 FQNNGV. The CDR3 runs to 15 residues. The germline V and J ends were trimmed by 3 bases and 0 bases, with 8 bases remaining between them. Here the CDR3 reads CASSFGSSTNEKLFF. CDR3 nucleotides: TGTGCCAGCAGCTTCGGCAGCTCAACTAATGAAAAACTGTTTTTT.

The chain couples TRBV7-3 to TRBJ2-1; 8 nucleotides align to TRBD2. CDR1 and CDR2 (germline): SGHTA, FQGTGA. The junction had 4 bases not matched to a gene; V was cut back by 6 bases and J by 0 bases. This CDR3 is built from 15 residues. The CDR3, as DNA: TGTGCCAGCAGTGGCGGGGGGACCTCCTACAATGAGCAGTTCTTC. Protein product: CASSGGGTSYNEQFF.

To note about this clonotype: One base away lies a much larger clone, so this may be a sequencing read error. The chain links TRBV19 to TRBJ1-5; 7 nucleotides line up with TRBD1. Germline V gene lookup returns CDR1 LNHDA and CDR2 SQIVND (reference sequence). The CDR3 has 19 residues. Losses at the gene ends were 5 bases for V and 4 bases for J; bases not matched to a gene: 20. The CDR3 reads CASSQTCDGTDVGNQPQHF. The CDR3 DNA sequence: TGTGCCAGTAGTCAAACTTGCGACGGGACAGACGTTGGTAATCAGCCCCAGCATTTT. Based on the CDR3 plus reference TRBV19 and TRBJ1-5, the full variable domain is DGGITQSPKYLFRKEGQNVTLSCEQNLNHDAMYWYRQDPGQGLRLIYYSQIVNDFQKGDIAEGYSVSREKKESFPLTVTSAQKNPTAFYLCASSQTCDGTDVGNQPQHFGDGTRLSIL.

There are many counts of this clonotype. V usage is TRBV3-1 and J usage is TRBJ1-2; D is unclear. Germline CDR1 and CDR2: LGHDT and YNNKEL (reference sequence). The CDR3 has 12 residues. V was cut by 0 bases and J by 7 bases, with 6 bases left in between. The CDR3 DNA follows: TGTGCCAGCAGCCAAGATCGCCGTGGCTACACCTTC. It yields the protein CASSQDRRGYTF.

In regard to this clonotype: Being one base from a much bigger clone, this may be a read error. V gene TRBV28 combines with J gene TRBJ2-4; D call uncertain. This CDR3 is 15 amino acids long. From germline, CDR1 is MDHEN and CDR2 SYDVKM. V lost 7 bases and J 0 bases, leaving 13 bases between the germline ends. CDR3 DNA: TGTGCCAGCAATTTGCTTTCCAAAGCCAAAAACATTCAGTACTTC. This encodes CASNLLSKAKNIQYF.

This clonotype was counted at least ten times. V is TRBV5-1 and J is TRBJ2-3, with a weak D call TRBD2 (7 bases). The CDR3 has 15 residues. V was clipped by 4 bases and J by 2 bases, with 14 bases between them. Looked up from germline, CDR1 is SGHRS and CDR2 is YFSETQ. CDR3: CASSTLGGATDTQYF. The CDR3 region has the DNA TGCGCCAGCAGCACCCTAGGGGGGGCCACAGATACGCAGTATTTT. The full variable domain, with the rest looked up from reference TRBV5-1 and TRBJ2-3, is KAGVTQTPRYLIKTRGQQVTLSCSPISGHRSVSWYQQTPGQGLQFLFEYFSETQRNKGNFPGRFSGRQFSNSRSEMNVSTLELGDSALYLCASSTLGGATDTQYFGPGTRLTVL.

This clonotype has at least ten counts. This chain uses TRBV11-1 with TRBJ2-5; 8 nucleotides line up with TRBD1. The junction had 14 bases not matched to a gene; V was cut back by 6 bases and J by 5 bases. Germline CDR1 reads SGHAT; CDR2 reads FQDESV (reference sequence). The CDR3 totals 16 residues. CDR3 sequence: CASSFSGTGALETQYF. CDR3 sequence (DNA): TGTGCCAGCAGTTTTTCCGGGACAGGCGCTTTGGAGACCCAGTACTTC.

Remarks on this clonotype: A much larger clone lies a single base off, so this may be a read error. This chain uses TRBV2 with TRBJ2-3; D call uncertain. The tail of the sequence fits TRBJ1-5 better, so the J call may be wrong. CDR3 size: 13 residues. CDR1 SNHLY and CDR2 FYNNEI come from the germline V gene. Here the CDR3 DNA reads TGTGCCAGCTTTAGTGGCTACACAGATACGCAGCATTTT. Its protein is CASFSGYTDTQHF.

In its sample, this clonotype was seen many times. This chain joins TRBV20-1 and TRBJ2-7; no clear D gene. Germline V gene data show CDR1 as DFQATT and CDR2 as SNEGSKA (reference sequence). The CDR3 is 16 amino acids. The V gene lost 0 bases and the J gene lost 1 base, with 16 bases spanning the gap. The CDR3 coding sequence is TGCAGTGCTAGAGATGGCCCGGACGCCGATTCCTACGAGCAGTACTTC. Translating it yields CSARDGPDADSYEQYF.

This clonotype was observed a handful of times. The chain has TRBV6-1 and TRBJ2-7; D not certain. The V gene's germline CDR1 is MNHNS and CDR2 SASEGT. Trimming took off 0 bases at V and 3 bases at J, with 12 bases between the two ends. The CDR3 sequence is 15 residues long. CDR3 residues: CASSEALSGSYEQYF. CDR3 DNA sequence: TGTGCCAGCAGTGAAGCTTTATCTGGCAGCTACGAGCAGTACTTC.

At least ten counts were recorded for this clonotype. V usage is TRBV12-3 or TRBV12-4 and J usage is TRBJ2-7, with D perhaps TRBD1 (5 bases). The V end lost 6 bases, the J end lost 7 bases, and 16 bases lay between the germline ends. The length of the CDR3 is 13 residues. The CDR3 is CASSWTRGVEQYF. The CDR3 coding sequence is TGTGCCAGCAGCTGGACACGTGGTGTTGAGCAGTACTTC.

The rearrangement uses TRBV7-3 and TRBJ2-7; TRBD1 matches at 11 bases. The CDR3 is 16 amino acids. CDR1 and CDR2 from the germline V gene are SGHTA and FQGTGA. Trimming at V came to 4 bases and at J to 0 bases, leaving 5 bases not matched to a gene. CDR3 amino acids: CASSSGQGAASYEQYF. As DNA, the CDR3 is TGTGCCAGCAGCTCCGGACAGGGGGCGGCCTCCTACGAGCAGTACTTC.

This clonotype has a handful of counts. This chain uses TRBV7-6 with TRBJ2-2; D possibly corresponds to TRBD1 (5 bases). Germline assignment: CDR1 SGHVS and CDR2 FNYEAQ. With 1 base removed from V and 5 bases from J, the gap between germline ends came to 8 bases. CDR3 length: 14 residues. The CDR3 region is CASSLEGETGELFF. DNA of the CDR3: TGTGCCAGCAGCTTAGAAGGGGAAACCGGGGAGCTGTTTTTT.

At least ten counts were recorded for this clonotype. The V gene is TRBV6-5, the J gene TRBJ1-5; D unclear. V lost 0 bases and J lost 9, with 12 bases in between. Germline V gives CDR1 MNHEY, CDR2 SVGAGI. The CDR3 extends over 14 amino acids. CDR3 sequence reads: CASSYSRRSWPQHF. The CDR3 coding sequence is TGTGCCAGCAGTTACTCGAGGAGGTCTTGGCCCCAGCATTTT.

This clonotype came up many times. The rearrangement links TRBV9 to TRBJ2-3, with D unresolved. Germline CDR1 reads SGDLS; CDR2 reads YYNGEE. The CDR3 is 13 residues long. V was cut by 0 bases and J by 4 bases, with 6 bases left in between. Here the CDR3 DNA reads TGTGCCAGCAGCGTAGGAGCTCCAGATACGCAGTATTTT. As protein: CASSVGAPDTQYF.

At least ten counts were recorded for this clonotype. The genes are TRBV7-9 and TRBJ1-1; no clear D gene. The length of the CDR3 is 14 residues. Germline V gene sequence: CDR1 SEHNR, CDR2 FQNEAQ (reference sequence). The V and J ends lost 1 base and 2 bases respectively, with 8 bases between them. CDR3 sequence: CASSLVGDNTEAFF. The CDR3 coding sequence is TGTGCCAGCAGCTTAGTAGGAGATAACACTGAAGCTTTCTTT. Full variable domain (remainder filled in from reference TRBV7-9 and TRBJ1-1): DTGVSQNPRHKITKRGQNVTFRCDPISEHNRLYWYRQTLGQGPEFLTYFQNEAQLEKSRLLSDRFSAERPKGSFSTLEIQRTEQGDSAMYLCASSLVGDNTEAFFGQGTRLTVV.

This clonotype was observed a handful of times. The chain carries TRBV5-8 and TRBJ1-5; weak D call: TRBD1 (5 bases). V gave up 4 bases and J gave up 5 bases, with 16 bases separating them. Germline CDR1 and CDR2: SGHTS and YDEGEE. There are 15 residues in the CDR3. The CDR3 sequence: CASSAGGGDYQPQHF. The DNA for the CDR3 is TGTGCCAGCAGCGCCGGGGGAGGGGATTATCAGCCCCAGCATTTT.

The V gene is TRBV15, the J gene TRBJ2-5; 7 positions agree with TRBD2. CDR3 length equals 13 residues. From germline, CDR1 is LNHNV and CDR2 YYDKDF (reference sequence). With V trimmed by 6 bases and J by 4 bases, 5 bases remained unmatched. CDR3 in DNA: TGTGCCACCAGTTGGGGAGGGTTAGAGACCCAGTACTTC. Its protein is CATSWGGLETQYF.

This clonotype was detected many times. J is TRBJ2-5 and V is TRBV20-1, with a tentative D call TRBD1 (5 bases). Germline V gene sequence: CDR1 DFQATT, CDR2 SNEGSKA (reference sequence). CDR3 length: 14 amino acids. The V gene lost 3 bases and the J gene lost 5 bases, with 16 bases spanning the gap. The CDR3 loop is CSARGREGWETQYF. The CDR3 DNA reads as TGCAGTGCTAGGGGCAGGGAAGGTTGGGAGACCCAGTACTTC.

This clonotype was detected ten times or more. V usage is TRBV2 and J usage is TRBJ1-1; D is undetermined. CDR3 length: 15 amino acids. Germline V lookup: CDR1 SNHLY, CDR2 FYNNEI. V shed 5 bases and J shed 1 base, with 14 bases lying between them. The CDR3 here is CASSPRADRNTEAFF. CDR3 nucleotide sequence: TGTGCCAGCAGTCCCAGAGCCGACCGGAACACTGAAGCTTTCTTT.

This clonotype was seen many times. The chain joins TRBV13 to TRBJ1-1; D remains ambiguous. The germline V gene has CDR1 PRHDT and CDR2 FYEKMQ (reference sequence). There are 13 residues in the CDR3. V lost 8 bases and J 0 bases, leaving 10 bases between the germline ends. CDR3 sequence (DNA): TGTGCCAGCCACCTGGGTGTGAACACTGAAGCTTTCTTT. Its translation: CASHLGVNTEAFF.

This clonotype was seen repeatedly, ten times or more. The chain recombines TRBV7-3 with TRBJ2-1, with 12 bases fitting TRBD2. The CDR3 spans 15 residues. V lost 3 bases to trimming and J lost 10 bases; unmatched junction nucleotides: 7. CDR1 SGHTA and CDR2 FQGTGA come from the germline V gene. The DNA for the CDR3 is TGTGCCAGCAGCTTCTTACTAGCGGGGGGCCGCGAGCAGTTCTTC. Protein sequence: CASSFLLAGGREQFF.

This clonotype was recorded a few times. The V gene is TRBV15, the J gene TRBJ2-5; D is unresolved. V lost 5 bases to trimming and J lost 3 bases, with 7 bases between them. Germline lookup yields CDR1 LNHNV and CDR2 YYDKDF (reference sequence). CDR3 length equals 12 residues. CDR3 nucleotides: TGTGCCACCAGCGCGGTCGAAGAGACCCAGTACTTC. Translated, it gives CATSAVEETQYF. Variable domain in full (rest from reference TRBV15 and TRBJ2-5): DAMVIQNPRYQVTQFGKPVTLSCSQTLNHNVMYWYQQKSSQAPKLLFHYYDKDFNNEADTPDNFQSRRPNTSFCFLDIRSPGLGDTAMYLCATSAVEETQYFGPGTRLLVL.

This rearrangement joins TRBV19 to TRBJ2-2; D gene uncertain. The CDR3 has 14 amino acids. Trimming removed 2 bases at V and 4 bases at J, with 8 bases between. Germline lookup yields CDR1 LNHDA and CDR2 SQIVND (reference sequence). The CDR3 is CASSISGITGELFF. The CDR3 DNA reads as TGTGCCAGTAGTATATCGGGTATCACCGGGGAGCTGTTTTTT.

Ten or more counts support this clonotype. The chain carries TRBV30 and TRBJ2-7; TRBD2 matches 8 bases. Looked up from germline, CDR1 is GTSNPN and CDR2 is SVGIG (reference sequence). The CDR3 length is 15 residues. Losses at the gene ends were 0 bases for V and 2 bases for J; bases not matched to a gene: 6. CDR3 sequence reads: CAWSVGTSGTYEQYF. In DNA form, the CDR3 reads TGTGCCTGGAGTGTAGGAACTAGCGGCACCTACGAGCAGTACTTC.

A few counts support this clonotype. The V gene is TRBV6-6, the J gene TRBJ1-2; D gene ambiguous. Trimming took off 0 bases at V and 5 bases at J, with 13 bases between the two ends. The CDR3 sequence is 15 residues long. CDR1 and CDR2 (germline): MNHNY, SVGAGI (reference sequence). Written as DNA, the CDR3 is TGTGCCAGCAGTTACTCGAATCGACTGCTATATGGCTACACCTTC. It yields the protein CASSYSNRLLYGYTF.

This clonotype has just a few counts. This sequence joins TRBV10-2 and TRBJ1-6, with no clear D. This CDR3 region has 14 residues. Germline lookup yields CDR1 WSHSY and CDR2 SAAADI. V lost 4 bases and J lost 4, with 8 bases in between. The CDR3 reads CASSGAGYNSPLHF. CDR3 nucleotides: TGCGCCAGCAGTGGGGCAGGTTATAATTCACCCCTCCACTTT.